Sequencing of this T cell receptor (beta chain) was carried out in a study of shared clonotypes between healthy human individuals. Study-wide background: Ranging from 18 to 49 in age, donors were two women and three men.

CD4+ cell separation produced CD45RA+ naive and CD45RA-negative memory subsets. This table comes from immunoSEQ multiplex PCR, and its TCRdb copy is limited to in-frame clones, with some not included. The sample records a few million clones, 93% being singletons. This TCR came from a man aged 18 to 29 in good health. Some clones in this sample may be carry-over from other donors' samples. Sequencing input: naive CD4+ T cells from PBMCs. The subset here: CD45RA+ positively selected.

The CDR3 spells CAISEGRDREAFF. The CDR3 nucleotides are TGTGCCATCAGTGAGGGCAGGGACCGTGAAGCTTTCTTT. J is TRBJ1-1 and V is TRBV10-3, with D tentatively TRBD1 (5 bases). The CDR3 totals 13 residues. Trimming took 2 bases from V and 7 from J, leaving 11 bases between them. Germline V gene data show CDR1 as ENHRY and CDR2 as SYGVKD.